This T cell receptor beta chain originates from a study of T-cell reconstitution after alpha-beta-depleted transplantation in children. CDR3 length: 14 residues. The V gene's germline CDR1 is MDHEN and CDR2 SYDVKM. Germline trimming cut 2 bases from V and 6 bases from J; bases unmatched to any gene: 3. Unique molecular identifiers were incorporated when the TCRbeta library was constructed. TCRdb reprocessed the PCR reads via MiXCR and lists one record per CDR3 protein. The repertoire consists of about 340,000 distinct CDR3 sequences, with 10% occurring once and the leading ten covering less than 2.5%.

This chain joins TRBV28 and TRBJ2-2; 7 bases are a match to TRBD2. The sample in question was PBMCs from the stem cell graft donor, obtained from the stem cell graft. This sequence was found in a human donor who donated a stem cell graft to a child with acute lymphoblastic leukemia. The CDR3 DNA reads TGTGCCAGCAGTTTAGCGGGAGTTTCCGGGGAGCTGTTTTTT. It yields the protein CASSLAGVSGELFF. Full variable domain (remainder filled in from reference TRBV28 and TRBJ2-2): DVKVTQSSRYLVKRTGEKVFLECVQDMDHENMFWYRQDPGLGLRLIYFSYDVKMKEKGDIPEGYSVSREKKERFSLILESASTNQTSMYLCASSLAGVSGELFFGEGSRLTVL.